These 27 T cell receptor beta chains were all obtained from the same sample, sequenced in a study of blood T cell repertoires in COVID-19. Some clones are missing from TCRdb's copy, which holds only in-frame ones; the method was immunoSEQ multiplex PCR. The data show about 35,000 clones, about 85% seen once. Material: peripheral blood. Receptors originate from a man in his fifties or sixties with active or convalescent COVID-19.

This chain links TRBV5-1 with TRBJ2-3, with D unresolved. Germline CDR1 is SGHRS and CDR2 is YFSETQ. CDR3 length: 13 residues. V was shortened by 6 bases and J by 1 base, with 9 bases between the two germline ends. CDR3: CASNNQGTDTQYF. CDR3 sequence (DNA): TGCGCCAGCAACAACCAGGGCACAGATACGCAGTATTTT.

The CDR3 DNA reads as TGTGCCATCCCCTTGGGGGGTGCAAACACTGAAGCTTTCTTT. Its protein product is CAIPLGGANTEAFF. The chain couples TRBV7-9 to TRBJ1-1, with D tentatively TRBD1 (5 bases). The CDR3 runs 14 residues. In germline, CDR1 is SEHNR, CDR2 FQNEAQ (reference sequence). V was cut by 10 bases and J by 2 bases, with 17 bases left in between.

The chain employs TRBV5-1 and TRBJ2-3, with TRBD2 identical over 10 bases. In germline, CDR1 is SGHRS, CDR2 YFSETQ. V trimming: 6 bases; J trimming: 8 bases; junction bases outside the gene matches: 9. The CDR3 has 14 residues. CDR3 in amino acids: CASTAGGSLLTQYF. The DNA of the CDR3 is TGCGCCAGCACAGCGGGGGGGTCCCTTCTTACGCAGTATTTT.

The chain recombines TRBV5-6 with TRBJ1-6, with D hard to call. The CDR3 extends over 17 amino acids. Germline CDR1 and CDR2: SGHDT and YYEEEE. Trimming took 0 bases from V and 0 from J, leaving 10 bases between them. The DNA of the CDR3 is TGTGCCAGCAGCTTGGGTTCCTCCAGCTCCTATAATTCACCCCTCCACTTT. Translation gives CASSLGSSSSYNSPLHF.

This chain uses TRBV6-5 with TRBJ1-6; the match to TRBD1 covers 8 bases. The germline CDR1 and CDR2 sequences are MNHEY and SVGAGI. Germline trimming cut 6 bases from V and 9 bases from J; bases unmatched to any gene: 1. CDR3 length: 12 residues. CDR3 DNA: TGTGCCAGCAGGACAGGGGTTTCACCCCTCCACTTT. Its protein is CASRTGVSPLHF.

The DNA for the CDR3 is TGTGCCAGCAGGTCTTCGGACGGGGGAAAACTGTTTTTT. Its protein product is CASRSSDGGKLFF. This chain links TRBV7-9 with TRBJ1-4; D is possibly TRBD1 (5 bases). Looked up from germline, CDR1 is SEHNR and CDR2 is FQNEAQ (reference sequence). V dropped 6 bases and J dropped 10 bases, with 15 bases sitting between them. The CDR3 is made up of 13 amino acids.

The rearrangement links TRBV15 to TRBJ1-5; 9 nucleotides align to TRBD1. The junction had 6 bases not matched to a gene; V was cut back by 5 bases and J by 4 bases. This CDR3 is built from 15 residues. Looked up from germline, CDR1 is LNHNV and CDR2 is YYDKDF (reference sequence). CDR3 residues: CATSYRGLWNQPQHF. The CDR3 DNA sequence: TGTGCCACCAGCTACAGGGGGCTCTGGAATCAGCCCCAGCATTTT.

The CDR3 DNA is TGTGCCAGCAGCTTAGGGACATCGACGAGCGAGCAGTACGTC. Its translation: CASSLGTSTSEQYV. The J gene is TRBJ2-7, the V gene TRBV5-6; a possible D gene is TRBD1 (6 bases). The CDR3 length is 14 residues. Looked up from germline, CDR1 is SGHDT and CDR2 is YYEEEE. The V and J ends lost 2 bases and 6 bases respectively, with 15 bases between them.

This chain uses TRBV24-1 with TRBJ2-2, with D perhaps TRBD2 (5 bases). The CDR3 consists of 15 residues. With 10 bases removed from V and 5 bases from J, the gap between germline ends came to 19 bases. Germline assignment: CDR1 KGHDR and CDR2 SFDVKD. CDR3 nucleotide sequence: TGTGCCACTACACCCGGGAATGGGCCGACCGGGGAGCTGTTTTTT. It is translated as CATTPGNGPTGELFF.

The rearrangement joins TRBV7-6 to TRBJ2-1; 8 bases map to TRBD2. The CDR3 has 15 residues. Germline assignment: CDR1 SGHVS and CDR2 FNYEAQ. V trimming: 5 bases; J trimming: 4 bases; junction bases outside the gene matches: 7. In DNA, the CDR3 is TGTGCCAGCAGCCTTAAGGGGACTAGGTACAATGAGCAGTTCTTC. The encoded protein is CASSLKGTRYNEQFF.

The chain carries TRBV2 and TRBJ2-7; D is uncertain. Trimming pared 5 bases from V and 4 bases from J, leaving 9 bases between. This CDR3 is 12 amino acids long. Germline-derived CDR1 and CDR2 are SNHLY and FYNNEI. The CDR3 DNA sequence: TGTGCCAGCAGTCAGGCCCGATACGAGCAGTACGTC. This translates into CASSQARYEQYV.

V and J are TRBV6-6 and TRBJ1-2; D unclear. The length of the CDR3 is 14 residues. Germline assignment: CDR1 MNHNY and CDR2 SVGAGI (reference sequence). Trimming removed 2 bases at V and 6 bases at J, with 13 bases between. The DNA of the CDR3 is TGTGCCAGCAGTTACGGGGAGGGAAGAAATGGCTACACCTTC. This sequence encodes CASSYGEGRNGYTF.

V gene TRBV19 combines with J gene TRBJ2-6; perhaps TRBD1 as D (5 bases). CDR3 length: 17 residues. Trimming removed 5 bases from V and 0 bases from J, with 14 bases in between. The germline gives CDR1 LNHDA, CDR2 SQIVND (reference sequence). The CDR3 region is CASSGAGPGSGANVLTF. The CDR3 DNA reads as TGTGCCAGTAGTGGGGCAGGACCAGGCTCTGGGGCCAACGTCCTGACTTTC.

This clone occurred a few times. The chain has TRBV19 and TRBJ1-2, with D uncertain. This CDR3 spans 15 amino acids. Trimming took off 1 base at V and 4 bases at J, with 13 bases between the two ends. CDR1 and CDR2 from the germline V gene are LNHDA and SQIVND (reference sequence). CDR3 nucleotides: TGTGCCAGTAGTATAGTAGGGAGGGTTCTCTATGGCTACACCTTC. Translating it yields CASSIVGRVLYGYTF.

The gene calls are TRBV4-1 and TRBJ2-3; TRBD2 matches at 7 bases. Losses at the gene ends were 1 base for V and 4 bases for J; bases not matched to a gene: 5. Looked up from germline, CDR1 is MGHRA and CDR2 is YSYEKL. The CDR3 loop spans 15 amino acids. CDR3 protein: CASSQGGGGSDTQYF. DNA for the CDR3: TGCGCCAGCAGCCAAGGAGGCGGGGGTTCAGATACGCAGTATTTT.

V usage is TRBV19 and J usage is TRBJ2-1, with 13 bases identical to TRBD2. The germline gives CDR1 LNHDA, CDR2 SQIVND (reference sequence). After removal of 4 bases from V and 6 bases from J, the junction contained 3 bases not matched to a gene. The CDR3 runs to 15 residues. This chain's CDR3 is CASSKTSGGSNEQFF. In DNA form, the CDR3 reads TGTGCCAGTAGTAAGACTAGCGGGGGGTCCAATGAGCAGTTCTTC.

The rearrangement uses TRBV28 and TRBJ1-2; 8 bases are shared with TRBD1. Unmatched junction bases numbered 4, after V lost 2 bases and J lost 8 bases. Germline V lookup: CDR1 MDHEN, CDR2 SYDVKM. This CDR3 is built from 13 residues. The CDR3 protein is CASSLQDRVGYTF. CDR3 DNA: TGTGCCAGCAGTTTACAGGACAGGGTCGGCTACACCTTC.

The sample holds a few counts of this clone. The gene calls are TRBV5-4 and TRBJ1-2, with TRBD1 matching over 9 bases. Germline V lookup: CDR1 SGHNT, CDR2 YYREEE (reference sequence). The CDR3 is made up of 14 amino acids. V gave up 1 base and J gave up 7 bases; unmatched junction bases: 5. The chain's CDR3 is CASSLLGQGGGYTF. CDR3 DNA: TGTGCCAGCAGCTTGTTGGGACAGGGAGGTGGCTACACCTTC.

V gene TRBV19 combines with J gene TRBJ2-1; 7 nucleotides agree with TRBD1. Germline V lookup: CDR1 LNHDA, CDR2 SQIVND (reference sequence). This CDR3 region has 12 residues. V lost 5 bases, J lost 14 bases, and 9 bases stayed unmatched. CDR3 in DNA: TGTGCCAGTAGTGAAACAAAGGGGGCTGAGTTCTTC. Residues: CASSETKGAEFF. Using reference TRBV19 and TRBJ2-1 for the parts outside the CDR3, the full variable domain is DGGITQSPKYLFRKEGQNVTLSCEQNLNHDAMYWYRQDPGQGLRLIYYSQIVNDFQKGDIAEGYSVSREKKESFPLTVTSAQKNPTAFYLCASSETKGAEFFGPGTRLTVL.

The CDR3 DNA reads as TGTGCCACCAGCAGCCTCCAGGGAAGCTATGGCTACACCTTC. It codes for CATSSLQGSYGYTF. This chain links TRBV15 with TRBJ1-2, with D tentatively TRBD1 (5 bases). Trimming pared 3 bases from V and 4 bases from J, leaving 12 bases between. The germline CDR1 and CDR2 sequences are LNHNV and YYDKDF (reference sequence). This CDR3 has 14 amino acids.

V usage is TRBV14 and J usage is TRBJ2-1; 9 nucleotides line up with TRBD2. The CDR3 runs 19 residues. J was trimmed by 3 bases and V by 1 base; bases with no gene match: 13. In germline, CDR1 is SGHDN, CDR2 FVKESK. CDR3 nucleotides: TGTGCCAGCAGCCAAGCCCCTCAGACTAGCGGTCTTGTCTACAATGAGCAGTTCTTC. Protein sequence: CASSQAPQTSGLVYNEQFF.

V usage is TRBV5-1 and J usage is TRBJ1-2; D uncertain. The CDR3 runs to 14 residues. Germline V gives CDR1 SGHRS, CDR2 YFSETQ. The V and J ends lost 5 bases and 0 bases respectively, with 11 bases between them. The chain's CDR3 is CASSSPGTNYGYTF. CDR3 DNA sequence: TGCGCCAGCAGTAGTCCGGGGACTAACTATGGCTACACCTTC.

J is TRBJ1-3 and V is TRBV6-5; TRBD1 matches at 7 bases. The trim removed 4 bases at V and 0 bases at J, leaving 3 bases unmatched. Germline V gene data show CDR1 as MNHEY and CDR2 as SVGAGI. The CDR3 runs 15 residues. The CDR3 bases are TGTGCCAGCAGTTCTACAGGGGACTCTGGAAACACCATATATTTT. Amino acids: CASSSTGDSGNTIYF.

The chain couples TRBV5-4 to TRBJ1-2; the match to TRBD1 covers 10 bases. Germline CDR1 and CDR2: SGHNT and YYREEE (reference sequence). With 1 base clipped from V and 2 bases from J, the junction kept 5 bases outside the gene matches. The CDR3 consists of 16 residues. The chain's CDR3 is CASSLPRGQGNYGYTF. The CDR3 DNA is TGTGCCAGCAGCTTGCCGAGGGGACAGGGGAACTATGGCTACACCTTC.

The V gene is TRBV10-2, the J gene TRBJ1-3; a possible D gene is TRBD1 (6 bases). The germline V gene encodes CDR1 WSHSY and CDR2 SAAADI. Trimming took 6 bases from V and 2 from J, leaving 8 bases between them. The CDR3 sequence is 13 residues long. For the CDR3, the DNA is TGCGCCAGCAGCAGGGGAGCTGGAAACACCATATATTTT. Protein product: CASSRGAGNTIYF.

This chain joins TRBV7-2 and TRBJ1-3; the D is unclear. The germline V and J ends were trimmed by 2 bases and 0 bases, with 8 bases remaining between them. This CDR3 comprises 15 residues. Germline V CDR1 and CDR2: SGHTA, FQGNSA. In nucleotides, the CDR3 is TGTGCCAGCAGCTTATCGGTATCCTCTGGAAACACCATATATTTT. It specifies CASSLSVSSGNTIYF.

This sequence joins TRBV11-3 and TRBJ1-2, with TRBD1 identical over 7 bases. In germline, CDR1 is SGHNT, CDR2 YENEEA. The J segment lost 4 bases and the V segment lost 5 bases, leaving 4 bases of the junction unmatched. The CDR3 has 13 residues. DNA of the CDR3: TGTGCCAGCAGCAATAGGGACAGCTATGGCTACACCTTC. It yields the protein CASSNRDSYGYTF.